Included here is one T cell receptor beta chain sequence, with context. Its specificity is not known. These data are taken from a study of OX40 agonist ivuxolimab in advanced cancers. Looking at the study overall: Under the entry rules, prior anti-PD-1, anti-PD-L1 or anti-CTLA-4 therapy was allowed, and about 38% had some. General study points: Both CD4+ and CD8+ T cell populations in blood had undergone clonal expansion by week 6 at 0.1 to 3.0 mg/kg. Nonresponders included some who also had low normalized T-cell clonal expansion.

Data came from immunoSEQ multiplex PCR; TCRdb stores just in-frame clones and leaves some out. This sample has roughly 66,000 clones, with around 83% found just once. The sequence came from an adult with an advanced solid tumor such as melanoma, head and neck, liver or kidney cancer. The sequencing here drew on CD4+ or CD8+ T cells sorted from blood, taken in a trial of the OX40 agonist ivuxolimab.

The CDR3 sequence: CASHRSGRVTDTQYF. DNA for the CDR3: TGTGCCAGCCACCGTAGCGGGAGAGTAACAGATACGCAGTATTTT. The chain carries TRBV11-2 and TRBJ2-3, with 9 bases aligning to TRBD2. The germline V gene has CDR1 SGHAT and CDR2 FQNNGV. With 8 bases clipped from V and 3 bases from J, the junction kept 9 bases outside the gene matches. This CDR3 region has 15 residues.